Below are 25 T cell receptor beta chains sequenced from a single sample in a study of shared clonotypes between healthy human individuals. Produced via immunoSEQ multiplex PCR; TCRdb's table is partial and in-frame only. The sample consists of some 2.1 million clones, roughly 95% of them appearing once. Sequencing used naive CD4+ T cells sorted from blood. Subset specified: CD45RA+ positively selected. The receptors were sampled from a man aged 18-30 years in good health.

The rearrangement uses TRBV6-5 and TRBJ2-1; no clear D. Between the trimmed V and J ends, which lost 8 bases and 5 bases, there was a span of 19 bases. Per the germline V gene, CDR1 is MNHEY and CDR2 is SVGAGI. CDR3 length equals 15 residues. The CDR3 is CASRSTTLTNNEQFF. The CDR3 DNA reads as TGTGCCAGCCGATCCACTACACTCACTAACAATGAGCAGTTCTTC.

The chain is built from TRBV6-5 and TRBJ1-6; 7 nucleotides align to TRBD1. The CDR3 spans 14 residues. From germline, CDR1 is MNHEY and CDR2 SVGAGI. The V gene end was trimmed by 8 bases and the J gene end by 7 bases; junction bases not matched to a gene: 8. The CDR3 bases are TGTGCCAGCGGCAGGGGGGGGGAAAATTCACCCCTCCACTTT. It encodes CASGRGGENSPLHF.

J is TRBJ1-5 and V is TRBV6-5, with D perhaps matching TRBD1 (5 bases). V was cut by 4 bases and J by 10 bases, with 14 bases left in between. Germline V lookup: CDR1 MNHEY, CDR2 SVGAGI. This CDR3 is 13 amino acids long. DNA for the CDR3: TGTGCCAGCAGTTGGGGGGTCAGTTCTCCCCAGCATTTT. This codes for CASSWGVSSPQHF.

The chain employs TRBV4-1 and TRBJ1-1; maybe TRBD1 (6 bases). V lost 3 bases, J lost 4 bases, and 18 bases lay in between. The CDR3 covers 16 residues. Germline lookup yields CDR1 MGHRA and CDR2 YSYEKL. The CDR3 region is CASSHLNRAQGTEAFF. The CDR3 nucleotides are TGCGCCAGCAGCCACCTTAACAGGGCTCAAGGCACTGAAGCTTTCTTT.

The V gene is TRBV15, the J gene TRBJ2-1, with a tentative D call TRBD2 (6 bases). Per germline, CDR1 LNHNV and CDR2 YYDKDF (reference sequence). Between the trimmed V and J ends, which lost 2 bases and 3 bases, there was a span of 14 bases. The CDR3 is 16 residues long. Here the CDR3 reads CATSRTASAYYNEQFF. CDR3 sequence (DNA): TGTGCCACCAGCAGAACCGCTAGCGCGTACTACAATGAGCAGTTCTTC.

The chain combines TRBV2 with TRBJ2-1; D is unclear. The V and J ends lost 7 bases and 6 bases respectively, with 13 bases between them. Looked up from germline, CDR1 is SNHLY and CDR2 is FYNNEI. The CDR3 is made up of 13 amino acids. The CDR3 reads CASKLPLGNEQFF. DNA for the CDR3: TGTGCCAGCAAACTACCCCTGGGCAATGAGCAGTTCTTC.

CDR3 protein: CASSSLGGAFF. The CDR3 DNA follows: TGTGCCAGCAGTTCCCTTGGTGGAGCTTTCTTT. This sequence joins TRBV6-5 and TRBJ1-1, with D unresolved. With 4 bases removed from V and 10 bases from J, the gap between germline ends came to 10 bases. This CDR3 contains 11 residues. Per germline, CDR1 MNHEY and CDR2 SVGAGI.

This sequence joins TRBV15 and TRBJ2-7, with a possible D match to TRBD1 (5 bases). Trimming shortened V by 3 bases and J by 3 bases, and 12 bases separated the two germline ends. The CDR3 consists of 14 residues. CDR1 and CDR2 (germline): LNHNV, YYDKDF (reference sequence). The CDR3 nucleotides are TGTGCCACCAGCAGGAACGACCAGGGCTACGAGCAGTACTTC. Its protein is CATSRNDQGYEQYF. The full variable domain, in which reference TRBV15 and TRBJ2-7 provide the parts outside the CDR3, is DAMVIQNPRYQVTQFGKPVTLSCSQTLNHNVMYWYQQKSSQAPKLLFHYYDKDFNNEADTPDNFQSRRPNTSFCFLDIRSPGLGDTAMYLCATSRNDQGYEQYFGPGTRLTVT.

This sequence joins TRBV30 and TRBJ1-5; D gene unclear. CDR1 and CDR2 from the germline V gene are GTSNPN and SVGIG (reference sequence). V was pared by 5 bases and J by 5 bases, with 13 bases between. This CDR3 is built from 13 residues. The CDR3: CAWSEGFDQPQHF. The CDR3 nucleotides read TGTGCCTGGTCCGAAGGGTTCGATCAGCCCCAGCATTTT.

The CDR3 DNA follows: TGTGCCACCAGCAGAGACCATGGACAGGTTTCGGGAGGCTACACCTTC. Protein: CATSRDHGQVSGGYTF. The chain has TRBV15 and TRBJ1-2; 7 nucleotides agree with TRBD1. The CDR3 has 16 residues. Trimming at V came to 0 bases and at J to 8 bases, leaving 12 bases not matched to a gene. Germline CDR1 LNHNV, CDR2 YYDKDF (reference sequence).

A word on this clone: Other DNA variants within this sample encode the same CDR3. The CDR3 protein is CAWSADRGYGYTF. DNA for the CDR3: TGTGCCTGGAGTGCGGACAGGGGTTATGGCTACACCTTC. The V and J genes are TRBV30 and TRBJ1-2; 9 bases fit TRBD1. The CDR3 length is 13 residues. J lost 5 bases, V lost 1 base, and 2 bases had no gene match. The V gene's germline CDR1 is GTSNPN and CDR2 SVGIG (reference sequence).

The chain has TRBV18 and TRBJ1-5, with unresolved D. CDR1 and CDR2 from the germline V gene are KGHSH and LQKENI. With 4 bases removed from V and 0 bases from J, the gap between germline ends came to 10 bases. This CDR3 contains 15 residues. The DNA for the CDR3 is TGTGCCAGCTCACTGGACCGGGGTAGCAATCAGCCCCAGCATTTT. It translates to CASSLDRGSNQPQHF.

V and J are TRBV25-1 and TRBJ1-5; TRBD1 might be the D (6 bases). The CDR3 consists of 13 residues. The ends were cut back, 6 bases at V and 6 bases at J, with 12 bases in the middle. Germline loops: CDR1 MGHDK, CDR2 SYGVNS. CDR3 DNA: TGTGCCAGCAGCCCAGGGGTGGGTCAGCCCCAGCATTTT. This sequence encodes CASSPGVGQPQHF. Supplemented by reference TRBV25-1 and TRBJ1-5, the full variable domain reads EADIYQTPRYLVIGTGKKITLECSQTMGHDKMYWYQQDPGMELHLIHYSYGVNSTEKGDLSSESTVSRIRTEHFPLTLESARPSHTSQYLCASSPGVGQPQHFGDGTRLSIL.

V is TRBV25-1 and J is TRBJ1-6; D uncertain. Trimming left V 6 bases short and J 0 bases short, with 9 bases between. The length of the CDR3 is 15 residues. Germline CDR1 is MGHDK and CDR2 is SYGVNS. The CDR3 coding sequence is TGTGCCAGCAGCCCCAGTAGCTCCTATAATTCACCCCTCCACTTT. This translates into CASSPSSSYNSPLHF.

About this clone: Other DNA sequences in the same sample also yield this CDR3. V is TRBV7-3 and J is TRBJ2-1, with 12 bases fitting TRBD2. CDR1 is SGHTA, CDR2 FQGTGA, per germline. The CDR3 runs 15 residues. V lost 5 bases to trimming and J lost 3 bases; unmatched junction nucleotides: 2. The CDR3 loop reads CASSPGLAGYNEQFF. CDR3 bases: TGTGCCAGCAGCCCGGGACTAGCGGGCTACAATGAGCAGTTCTTC.

J is TRBJ1-2 and V is TRBV30; the D is unclear. Germline V CDR1 and CDR2: GTSNPN, SVGIG (reference sequence). The length of the CDR3 is 13 residues. Trimming pared 5 bases from V and 4 bases from J, leaving 14 bases between. CDR3 nucleotide sequence: TGTGCCTGGGGGCCAGGTGCCCCCTATGGCTACACCTTC. It yields the protein CAWGPGAPYGYTF.

V is TRBV18 and J is TRBJ1-1; D is unclear. V shed 3 bases and J shed 3 bases, with 11 bases lying between them. The CDR3 has 14 amino acids. Germline lookup yields CDR1 KGHSH and CDR2 LQKENI. The CDR3 loop reads CASSPTGSYTEAFF. CDR3 nucleotides: TGTGCCAGCTCACCGACCGGGAGCTACACTGAAGCTTTCTTT.

This chain links TRBV27 with TRBJ1-1; D might be TRBD1 (5 bases). Germline V lookup: CDR1 MNHEY, CDR2 SMNVEV (reference sequence). V was pared by 6 bases and J by 1 base, with 15 bases between. The CDR3 is 15 amino acids. This CDR3 reads CASRGGLHSNTEAFF. CDR3 sequence (DNA): TGTGCCAGCAGGGGGGGTCTACACTCGAACACTGAAGCTTTCTTT.

This chain connects TRBV6-1 to TRBJ1-3; D is undetermined. Trimming took 4 bases from V and 3 from J, leaving 10 bases between them. Germline CDR1 and CDR2: MNHNS and SASEGT. The CDR3 has 14 residues. DNA for the CDR3: TGTGCCAGCAGTGTGGACCGAGTTGGAAACACCATATATTTT. This translates into CASSVDRVGNTIYF.

The rearrangement uses TRBV7-8 and TRBJ2-1, with D maybe TRBD1 (6 bases). Per germline, CDR1 SGHVS and CDR2 FQNEAQ. The CDR3 is 17 residues long. The V and J ends lost 5 bases and 1 base respectively, with 18 bases between them. CDR3 in amino acids: CASSPRPQGLSYNEQFF. CDR3 in DNA: TGTGCCAGCAGCCCTAGGCCACAGGGTTTATCCTACAATGAGCAGTTCTTC. The whole variable domain, filled in from reference TRBV7-8 and TRBJ2-1, reads GAGVSQSPRYKVAKRGQDVALRCDPISGHVSLFWYQQALGQGPEFLTYFQNEAQLDKSGLPSDRFFAERPEGSVSTLKIQRTQQEDSAVYLCASSPRPQGLSYNEQFFGPGTRLTVL.

The J gene is TRBJ2-1, the V gene TRBV6-5, with D tentatively TRBD2 (6 bases). Germline V gives CDR1 MNHEY, CDR2 SVGAGI. Trimming cost V 5 bases and J 8 bases, with 13 bases left between them. The CDR3 totals 13 residues. The CDR3 region has the DNA TGTGCCAGCAGTATGCCGGGGGAAGATGAGCAGTTCTTC. As protein: CASSMPGEDEQFF.

The genes are TRBV6-1 and TRBJ1-5; D remains ambiguous. CDR3 size: 12 residues. Germline V lookup: CDR1 MNHNS, CDR2 SASEGT. V lost 6 bases, J lost 7 bases, and 10 bases lay in between. Written as DNA, the CDR3 is TGTGCCAGCAGGGCCTGGGGACAGCCCCAGCATTTT. Encoded protein: CASRAWGQPQHF.

Details on this clone: This specimen includes other DNA sequences encoding the same CDR3. V gene TRBV2 combines with J gene TRBJ2-7, with a possible D match to TRBD1 (5 bases). V shed 4 bases and J shed 1 base, with 11 bases lying between them. Germline V gene sequence: CDR1 SNHLY, CDR2 FYNNEI. The CDR3 is 14 residues long. The CDR3 DNA is TGTGCCAGCAGTGCCCGTGGACATTCCTACGAGCAGTACTTC. It encodes CASSARGHSYEQYF.

This chain joins TRBV25-1 and TRBJ2-5; maybe TRBD2 (7 bases). CDR3 size: 18 residues. Between the trimmed V and J ends, which lost 3 bases and 1 base, there was a span of 21 bases. Per the germline V gene, CDR1 is MGHDK and CDR2 is SYGVNS. The CDR3 loop reads CASSEAAGAGATQETQYF. Written as DNA, the CDR3 is TGTGCCAGCAGTGAGGCCGCAGGGGCGGGGGCCACCCAAGAGACCCAGTACTTC.

The chain uses TRBV19 and TRBJ2-1; the match to TRBD2 covers 11 bases. V lost 8 bases, J lost 3 bases, and 6 bases stayed unmatched. The CDR3 covers 15 residues. Germline V gives CDR1 LNHDA, CDR2 SQIVND (reference sequence). CDR3 region: CASRASGGLYNEQFF. In DNA, the CDR3 is TGTGCCAGTCGGGCTAGCGGGGGGCTCTACAATGAGCAGTTCTTC. Drawing the rest from reference TRBV19 and TRBJ2-1, the complete variable domain is DGGITQSPKYLFRKEGQNVTLSCEQNLNHDAMYWYRQDPGQGLRLIYYSQIVNDFQKGDIAEGYSVSREKKESFPLTVTSAQKNPTAFYLCASRASGGLYNEQFFGPGTRLTVL.